This T cell receptor (beta chain) appears in the sequencing data of a study of OX40 agonist ivuxolimab in advanced cancers. The wider study: Patients were infused with ivuxolimab every 2 weeks at 0.01 to 10 mg/kg. Enrollees could have had prior anti-PD-1, anti-PD-L1 or anti-CTLA-4 therapy, which about 40% had received.

This clone was seen a single time. Its antigen is undetermined. Study observations and caveats: Blood T cells, both CD4+ and CD8+, expanded clonally by week 6 at 0.1 to 3.0 mg/kg.

Trimming took 4 bases from V and 2 from J, leaving 15 bases between them. The V gene's germline CDR1 is SGHTA and CDR2 FQGNSA. This CDR3 is 15 amino acids long. Repertoires were generated with immunoSEQ multiplex PCR, while TCRdb's copy carries only in-frame clones and drops some. Among about 38,000 clones listed, approximately 80% were seen once. This chain uses TRBV7-2 with TRBJ2-7; possibly TRBD1 for D (6 bases). The sample was CD4+ or CD8+ T cells sorted from blood, taken in a trial of the OX40 agonist ivuxolimab. This receptor was obtained from an adult with an advanced solid tumor such as melanoma, head and neck, liver or kidney cancer. The CDR3 is CASSSTGSLTYEQYF. The CDR3 nucleotides are TGTGCCAGCAGCTCAACAGGGTCCCTCACCTACGAGCAGTACTTC. The variable domain in full, completed from reference TRBV7-2 and TRBJ2-7, reads GAGVSQSPSNKVTEKGKDVELRCDPISGHTALYWYRQSLGQGLEFLIYFQGNSAPDKSGLPSDRFSAERTGGSVSTLTIQRTQQEDSAVYLCASSSTGSLTYEQYFGPGTRLTVT.